The present T cell receptor beta chain was sequenced within a study of T cells after yellow fever vaccination. Overall study findings and caveats: Faster peaking, at day 5 versus 15, marked a secondary response that was weaker.

With regard to this clonotype: Antigen unknown.

One entry per CDR3 protein, called by TCRdb with MiXCR from the 5' RACE reads. The repertoire holds more than 300,000 distinct CDR3 sequences, approximately 12% seen once, with around 3.2% in the top ten. The CDR3 is made up of 16 amino acids. Germline loops: CDR1 LGHDT, CDR2 YNNKEL (reference sequence). The trim removed 4 bases at V and 7 bases at J, leaving 8 bases unmatched. The chain is built from TRBV3-1 and TRBJ2-2; 11 bases agree with TRBD1. The material sequenced was CD4+ T cells sorted from PBMCs, taken 45 days after the yellow fever booster vaccination. The sequence came from a man younger than 35 who received the YFV17D yellow fever vaccine. DNA for the CDR3: TGTGCCAGCAGCCCTCGGACAGGGGGCTTGGGCGGGGAGCTGTTTTTT. Amino acids: CASSPRTGGLGGELFF.